The T cell receptor beta chain described here comes from a study of shared clonotypes between healthy human individuals. Produced via immunoSEQ multiplex PCR; TCRdb's table is partial and in-frame only. The sample includes some 2,500,000 clones, 80% to 95% seen only once; the top ten take around 0.4%. V was pared by 7 bases and J by 4 bases, with 5 bases of the junction left unmatched. Germline CDR1 and CDR2: MDHEN and SYDVKM. The CDR3 runs 14 residues. This clonotype originated in a man younger than 30 in good health. Some clones in this sample may be carry-over from other donors' samples. The V call is TRBV28, the J call TRBJ2-7; 12 nucleotides align to TRBD1. Sequencing was performed on naive CD4+ T cells from PBMCs. Subset noted: CD45RA+ positively selected. CDR3 nucleotides: TGTGCCAGCACTGGGACAGGGGGCAGGTACGAGCAGTACTTC. Translation: CASTGTGGRYEQYF.